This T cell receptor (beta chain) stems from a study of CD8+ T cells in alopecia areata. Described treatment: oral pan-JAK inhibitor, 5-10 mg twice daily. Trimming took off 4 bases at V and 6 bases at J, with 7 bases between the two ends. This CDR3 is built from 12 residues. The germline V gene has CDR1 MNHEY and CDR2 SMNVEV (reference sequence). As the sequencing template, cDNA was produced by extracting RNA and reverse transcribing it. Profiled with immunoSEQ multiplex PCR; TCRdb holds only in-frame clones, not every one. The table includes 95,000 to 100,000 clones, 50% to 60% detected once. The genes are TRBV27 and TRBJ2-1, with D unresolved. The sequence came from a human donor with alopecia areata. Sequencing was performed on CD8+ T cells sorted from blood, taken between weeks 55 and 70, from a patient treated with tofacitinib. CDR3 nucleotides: TGTGCCAGCAGTTCCCGCCCCAATGAGCAGTTCTTC. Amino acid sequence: CASSSRPNEQFF.